Below, 8 T cell receptor beta chains from the same sample are listed, as sequenced in a study of T cells in Graves' hyperthyroidism and ophthalmopathy. Researchers amplified the TCR beta CDR3 regions from RNA transcripts. First-round RT-PCR with HTBI primers amplified the TCR CDR3 region. TCRdb reprocessed the multiplex PCR reads with MiXCR, giving one entry per CDR3 protein. The sample has about 250,000 distinct CDR3 sequences, 13% to 15% seen once. The source material was blood. Receptors originate from a woman between 50 and 59 years old with Graves' hyperthyroidism that later progressed to Graves' ophthalmopathy.

The sample holds many counts of this clonotype. This CDR3 reads CASSLAAGGTYEQYF. The CDR3 nucleotides are TGTGCCAGCAGCTTAGCGGCGGGAGGAACCTACGAGCAGTACTTC. V and J are TRBV7-8 and TRBJ2-7, with 8 bases identical to TRBD2. Germline lookup yields CDR1 SGHVS and CDR2 FQNEAQ. The CDR3 is made up of 15 amino acids. J was trimmed by 2 bases and V by 0 bases; bases with no gene match: 3.

This rearrangement joins TRBV19 to TRBJ1-3, with D perhaps TRBD1 (5 bases). Germline CDR1 is LNHDA and CDR2 is SQIVND (reference sequence). The length of the CDR3 is 16 residues. Trimming stripped 5 bases from V and 0 bases from J, with 14 bases between. CDR3 amino acids: CASSRGGGSSGNTIYF. As DNA, the CDR3 is TGTGCCAGTAGTCGTGGTGGGGGAAGCTCTGGAAACACCATATATTTT.

This rearrangement joins TRBV15 to TRBJ2-2; 9 bases align to TRBD1. The CDR3 covers 15 residues. Germline V CDR1 and CDR2: LNHNV, YYDKDF (reference sequence). V trimming: 5 bases; J trimming: 5 bases; junction bases outside the gene matches: 6. The DNA of the CDR3 is TGTGCCACCAGCCCCGGGACAGGGAAAACCGGGGAGCTGTTTTTT. Its protein product is CATSPGTGKTGELFF.

This clonotype was counted ten times or more. The rearrangement uses TRBV6-1 and TRBJ2-1; 7 bases map to TRBD2. The CDR3 spans 15 residues. V lost 0 bases, J lost 8 bases, and 7 bases stayed unmatched. Per the germline V gene, CDR1 is MNHNS and CDR2 is SASEGT. The CDR3 reads CASSEAGGPPYEQFF. In nucleotides, the CDR3 is TGTGCCAGCAGTGAAGCGGGAGGGCCTCCCTATGAGCAGTTCTTC.

This clonotype was recorded at least ten times. V gene TRBV2 combines with J gene TRBJ2-7; D is uncertain. Germline CDR1 SNHLY, CDR2 FYNNEI. V lost 7 bases and J lost 3, with 13 bases in between. The CDR3 has 13 amino acids. CDR3 in amino acids: CASTIGKGYEQYF. DNA of the CDR3: TGTGCCAGCACCATAGGGAAAGGCTACGAGCAGTACTTC.

The rearrangement uses TRBV20-1 and TRBJ1-5, with 9 nucleotides matching TRBD1. This CDR3 is 15 amino acids long. J was trimmed by 6 bases and V by 3 bases; bases with no gene match: 9. CDR1 and CDR2 (germline): DFQATT, SNEGSKA (reference sequence). The CDR3 DNA reads TGCAGTGCTAGGACCGGGACAGGGATCGCTCAGCCCCAGCATTTT. Translating it yields CSARTGTGIAQPQHF.

The J gene is TRBJ2-5, the V gene TRBV9, with 10 nucleotides matching TRBD2. Looked up from germline, CDR1 is SGDLS and CDR2 is YYNGEE. The junction had 4 bases not matched to a gene; V was cut back by 3 bases and J by 5 bases. This CDR3 spans 14 amino acids. The CDR3 region is CASSDLAGVETQYF. The CDR3 nucleotides are TGTGCCAGCAGCGACCTAGCGGGAGTGGAGACCCAGTACTTC.

CDR3 in DNA: TGCAGTGCTAGTCTTAAAGGCCAGGCCCCAGGAAGGTCGATCGAGCAGTTCTTC. It translates to CSASLKGQAPGRSIEQFF. The V call is TRBV20-1, the J call TRBJ2-1; D unclear. This CDR3 is 18 amino acids long. CDR1 and CDR2 from the germline V gene are DFQATT and SNEGSKA (reference sequence). Trimming left V 3 bases short and J 10 bases short, with 31 bases between.